This is a list of T cell receptor beta chains from one sample in a study of CD8+ T cells in alopecia areata. Generated by immunoSEQ multiplex PCR, the TCRdb table keeps only in-frame clones and is missing some. The sample records around 290,000 clones, 58% being singletons. The sample was CD4+ T cells sorted from blood, taken at week 24, from a patient treated with tofacitinib. These receptors were taken from a human donor with alopecia areata. CDR3s include the opening cysteine and the closing phenylalanine or tryptophan. A D gene is named only where the DNA matches it firmly. Clone size is stated in some rows and not others, as once, few, many or a class when expanded.

TRBV5-1	-	TRBD1	19	TRBJ1-1	CASSSGQAIDLQMNTEAFF	TGCGCCAGCAGCTCCGGACAGGCAATAGATCTCCAAATGAACACTGAAGCTTTCTTT
TRBV5-1	-	-	13	TRBJ2-5	CASRRDLEETQYF	TGCGCCAGCAGACGGGACTTAGAAGAGACCCAGTACTTC
TRBV7-2	-	-	14	TRBJ2-1	CASSLGSAYNEQFF	TGTGCCAGCAGCTTAGGGTCGGCCTACAATGAGCAGTTCTTC
TRBV29-1	-	TRBD1	16	TRBJ2-7	CSVETVGGDRVYEQYF	TGCAGCGTTGAAACAGTCGGAGGGGACAGGGTTTACGAGCAGTACTTC
TRBV5-1	-	-	16	TRBJ2-6	CASSTRLGSGANVLTF	TGCGCCAGCAGCACCCGGTTGGGATCTGGGGCCAACGTCCTGACTTTC
TRBV2	few	TRBD1	15	TRBJ1-1	CASYRDRLRAEHFFF	TGTGCCAGCTACCGGGACAGGTTGAGGGCTGAACACTTCTTCTTT
TRBV28	-	-	12	TRBJ1-5	CASGGGGQPQHF	TGTGCCAGCGGGGGGGGAGGTCAGCCCCAGCATTTT
TRBV10-3	-	-	13	TRBJ1-5	CAISGGSNQPQHF	TGTGCCATCAGTGGAGGAAGCAATCAGCCCCAGCATTTT
TRBV30	-	-	14	TRBJ1-6	CAWRGGSYNSPLHF	TGTGCCTGGAGAGGAGGCTCCTATAATTCACCCCTCCACTTT
TRBV5-1	once	-	15	TRBJ1-3	CASSPGGTERGTIYF	TGCGCCAGCAGCCCTGGAGGGACGGAGCGAGGCACCATATATTTT
TRBV5-6	-	-	18	TRBJ2-3	CASSLEAWAGGSTDTQYF	TGTGCCAGCAGCTTGGAGGCGTGGGCGGGTGGAAGCACAGATACGCAGTATTTT
TRBV7-2	-	-	13	TRBJ2-5	CASSFRGRETQYF	TGTGCCAGCAGCTTTCGGGGCAGGGAGACCCAGTACTTC
TRBV7-9	few	-	16	TRBJ2-1	CVARGVKGLSYNEQFF	TGTGTCGCAAGGGGGGTGAAGGGTCTCTCCTACAATGAGCAGTTCTTC
TRBV11-2	-	-	13	TRBJ1-2	CASSFGQTGGYTF	TGTGCCAGCAGCTTCGGGCAGACCGGGGGCTACACCTTC
TRBV7-2	few	TRBD1	15	TRBJ2-5	CASSFSRDRGETQYF	TGTGCCAGCAGCTTCAGCCGGGACAGGGGAGAGACCCAGTACTTC
TRBV29-1	-	-	13	TRBJ2-1	CSARTGSPNEQFF	TGCAGCGCGCGGACTGGCTCTCCCAATGAGCAGTTCTTC
TRBV7-9	-	TRBD1	14	TRBJ2-5	CASSHGTGQETQYF	TGTGCCAGCAGCCATGGGACAGGCCAAGAGACCCAGTACTTC
TRBV7-8	-	-	16	TRBJ1-1	CASSLRSQGLFSEAFF	TGTGCCAGCAGCTTGAGGTCGCAGGGCCTATTTTCTGAAGCTTTCTTT
TRBV7-2	-	-	16	TRBJ2-7	CASSPLGAGRYYEQYF	TGTGCCAGCAGCCCACTTGGTGCAGGGAGATACTACGAGCAGTACTTC
TRBV5-6	-	-	15	TRBJ2-3	CASSPVAGSTDTQYF	TGTGCCAGCAGCCCGGTGGCAGGGTCCACAGATACGCAGTATTTT
TRBV27	once	TRBD1	15	TRBJ1-4	CASSPTGPQTISLFF	TGTGCCAGCAGCCCGACAGGGCCCCAAACAATTTCGCTGTTTTTT
TRBV29-1	-	-	11	TRBJ1-1	CSAQRNTEAFF	TGCAGCGCGCAGAGGAACACTGAAGCTTTCTTT
TRBV30	-	TRBD1	11	TRBJ1-2	CARTGGHGYTF	TGTGCCAGAACAGGGGGCCATGGCTACACCTTC
TRBV15	-	-	13	TRBJ1-2	CATSRDGQYGYTF	TGTGCCACCAGCAGAGATGGCCAGTATGGCTACACCTTC
TRBV29-1	-	-	13	TRBJ1-2	CSVVTRGDYGYTF	TGCAGCGTTGTGACACGGGGTGACTATGGCTACACCTTC
TRBV7-9	-	-	13	TRBJ1-5	CASSLQGDQPQHF	TGTGCCAGCAGCTTGCAAGGGGACCAGCCCCAGCATTTT
TRBV29-1	-	TRBD2	17	TRBJ2-3	CSVGGLAGGDSTDTQYF	TGCAGCGTTGGAGGACTAGCGGGGGGGGACTCCACAGATACGCAGTATTTT
TRBV7-2	-	TRBD1	17	TRBJ2-5	CASSSYLTGASSGTQYF	TGTGCCAGCAGCTCCTACCTGACAGGGGCGAGTTCAGGGACCCAGTACTTC
TRBV5-1	few	TRBD1	14	TRBJ1-1	CASSSDRVNTEAFF	TGCGCCAGCAGCTCAGACAGGGTAAACACTGAAGCTTTCTTT
TRBV6-5	few	-	13	TRBJ1-1	CASSTQQNTEAFF	TGTGCCAGCAGCACCCAACAAAACACTGAAGCTTTCTTT
TRBV20-1	-	-	11	TRBJ2-3	CSASKMDTQYF	TGCAGTGCTAGTAAGATGGATACGCAGTATTTT
TRBV7-3	-	-	13	TRBJ1-1	CASSSDQMSEAFF	TGTGCCAGCAGCTCCGATCAAATGAGTGAAGCTTTCTTT
TRBV4-1	few	-	17	TRBJ2-7	CASSQVTSGRLTYEQYF	TGCGCCAGCAGCCAAGTAACCTCTGGCAGGCTGACCTACGAGCAGTACTTC
TRBV29-1	-	-	16	TRBJ2-2	CSVGWECISNTGELFF	TGCAGCGTTGGGTGGGAGTGCATATCGAACACCGGGGAGCTGTTTTTT
TRBV20-1	-	-	11	TRBJ1-4	CSARIVGKLFF	TGCAGTGCTAGAATCGTGGGAAAACTGTTTTTT
TRBV4-1	-	-	16	TRBJ2-7	CASSQALPRGRYEQYF	TGCGCCAGCAGCCAAGCGCTCCCCCGGGGGCGATACGAGCAGTACTTC
TRBV27	-	-	18	TRBJ2-1	CASSPLFTGARYDNEQFF	TGTGCCAGCAGTCCCCTCTTCACGGGGGCCCGATACGACAATGAGCAGTTCTTC
TRBV28	-	TRBD1	15	TRBJ2-7	CASSPPTGNSYEQYF	TGTGCCAGCAGTCCGCCGACAGGGAACTCCTACGAGCAGTACTTC
TRBV2	-	-	13	TRBJ1-5	CASSEEQYQPQHF	TGTGCCAGCAGTGAGGAACAGTATCAGCCCCAGCATTTT
TRBV7-6	-	-	14	TRBJ1-2	CASSSEPGVHGYTF	TGTGCCAGCAGCTCGGAACCGGGGGTACATGGCTACACCTTC
TRBV9	-	-	14	TRBJ2-3	CASSVLQTADTQYF	TGTGCCAGCAGCGTCCTTCAGACTGCAGATACGCAGTATTTT
TRBV4-3	-	-	15	TRBJ1-6	CASSQRGDRNSPLHF	TGCGCCAGCAGCCAAAGAGGTGACAGGAATTCACCCCTCCACTTT
TRBV6-5	few	-	12	TRBJ1-2	CASRSTAYGYTF	TGTGCCAGCAGATCGACAGCCTATGGCTACACCTTC
TRBV28	-	-	15	TRBJ2-5	CASSSNRDPQETQYF	TGTGCCAGCAGTTCCAACAGGGACCCCCAAGAGACCCAGTACTTC
TRBV2	-	TRBD1	15	TRBJ1-5	CASNGGRGRNQPQHF	TGTGCCAGCAACGGGGGGAGGGGGCGCAATCAGCCCCAGCATTTT
TRBV4-3	-	TRBD1	17	TRBJ2-7	CASSQEPPGQGAYEQYF	TGCGCCAGCAGCCAAGAACCCCCGGGACAGGGCGCCTACGAGCAGTACTTC
TRBV29-1	-	-	13	TRBJ1-4	CSVEASSAEKLFF	TGCAGCGTTGAGGCCTCATCCGCGGAAAAACTGTTTTTT
TRBV28	-	TRBD1	13	TRBJ1-1	CATDQGANTEAFF	TGTGCCACCGATCAGGGGGCGAACACTGAAGCTTTCTTT
TRBV7-6	-	-	13	TRBJ1-2	CASSPPDRYGYTF	TGTGCCAGCAGCCCACCGGACAGATATGGCTACACCTTC